This T cell receptor (beta chain) is drawn from a study of beta chain features in type 1 diabetes. Study-wide results and limits: TCRB CDR3 length was moderately but significantly reduced in all four CD4+ subsets of Type 1 diabetes patients.

The CDR3 has 15 amino acids. Germline-derived CDR1 and CDR2 are MNHEY and SMNVEV (reference sequence). Trimming stripped 7 bases from V and 7 bases from J, with 23 bases between. Expressed TCRB transcripts were sequenced, since all the RNA that had been isolated was reverse transcribed. Assay used: immunoSEQ multiplex PCR; TCRdb lists only in-frame clones, some missing. The sample lists roughly 610,000 clones, 15% to 19% occurring once. In its sample, this clone was seen a few times. Its specificity is unknown. The specimen sequenced was naive CD4+ T cells from blood. This TCR came from a man aged 18 to 35 in good health. The rearrangement links TRBV27 to TRBJ2-7, with D tentatively TRBD1 (5 bases). The CDR3 bases are TGTGCCAGCAATTCCCAAAGGGGTATTCCTGGTGAGCAGTACTTC. The encoded protein is CASNSQRGIPGEQYF.